This TCR beta chain was captured in a study of regulatory T cells in long-lasting Graves disease. Study at large: Under 3 months of antithyroid drugs had been taken by newly diagnosed Graves' patients.

CDR1 MDHEN and CDR2 SYDVKM come from the germline V gene. V lost 1 base and J lost 4; bases outside the gene matches: 13. The CDR3 is 19 amino acids. Arm-PCR of CDR3 regions and iRepertoire HTBI primers were used to build TCR beta libraries. TCRdb called the multiplex PCR reads again in MiXCR, with one record for every CDR3 protein. The table has over 500,000 distinct CDR3 sequences, about 16% seen once. Only a few counts were recorded for this clonotype. This sample's time point: newly diagnosed GD, antithyroid drugs for less than 3 months. PBMC RNA served as the TCR library source. A further study also used this sample, focusing on T cells in Graves' hyperthyroidism and ophthalmopathy. That source reports: Patients having uncontrolled infection, another autoimmune disease, pregnancy or lactation were not included. During a first-round RT-PCR of the TCR CDR3, the HTBI primer set was used.

The sample was peripheral blood mononuclear cells (PBMCs), taken at new diagnosis, from a patient treated with antithyroid drugs. This sequence joins TRBV28 and TRBJ2-7; 13 positions match TRBD2. The receptor was isolated from a man aged 18-30 years with Graves disease. This CDR3 reads CASSLSLLAGGPYGYEQYF. CDR3 DNA sequence: TGTGCCAGCAGTTTATCATTACTAGCGGGAGGGCCCTATGGGTACGAGCAGTACTTC.